The 14 T cell receptor beta chains below come from one sample, sequenced in a study of cytomegalovirus exposure and HLA in healthy donors. In the PCR, 60 Vbeta and 13 Jbeta primers were used. The protocol was immunoSEQ multiplex PCR, while the TCRdb copy is restricted to in-frame clones and leaves out a portion. The sample lists roughly 240,000 clones; about 85% were seen once. The sequencing input was PBMCs. All receptors derive from a girl aged 2 to 10 in good health and CMV-seronegative.

The chain has TRBV4-2 and TRBJ2-1; 13 positions agree with TRBD2. The germline gives CDR1 LGHNA, CDR2 YNFKEQ. J was trimmed by 1 base and V by 4 bases; bases with no gene match: 10. This CDR3 is 19 amino acids long. The CDR3 sequence is CASSLTSGGAGGSYNEQFF. The CDR3 DNA reads TGTGCCAGCAGCCTTACTAGCGGGGGGGCGGGGGGATCCTACAATGAGCAGTTCTTC.

This CDR3 reads CASSLGSGGWDTQYF. CDR3 DNA: TGTGCCAGCAGCTTAGGTTCAGGGGGCTGGGATACGCAGTATTTT. This chain connects TRBV7-9 to TRBJ2-3; 8 nucleotides match TRBD1. Trimming cost V 1 base and J 6 bases; bases outside gene matches: 6. The CDR3 runs to 15 residues. CDR1 and CDR2 (germline): SEHNR, FQNEAQ (reference sequence).

By sample fraction, this clone is medium-sized (0.01 to 0.1%). The chain joins TRBV30 to TRBJ2-7, with 7 bases lining up with TRBD1. This CDR3 spans 11 amino acids. The germline CDR1 and CDR2 sequences are GTSNPN and SVGIG (reference sequence). J was trimmed by 2 bases and V by 5 bases; bases with no gene match: 0. CDR3 sequence reads: CAWDRAYEQYF. The CDR3 coding sequence is TGTGCCTGGGACAGGGCCTACGAGCAGTACTTC.

The V call is TRBV7-8, the J call TRBJ1-4; 8 bases are shared with TRBD1. The CDR3 sequence is 16 residues long. The germline gives CDR1 SGHVS, CDR2 FQNEAQ. The J segment lost 6 bases and the V segment lost 2 bases, leaving 8 bases of the junction unmatched. The CDR3 sequence: CASSLTKTGEYEKLFF. CDR3 coding DNA: TGTGCCAGCAGCTTAACTAAGACAGGGGAGTATGAAAAACTGTTTTTT.

The genes are TRBV29-1 and TRBJ2-2, with a weak D call TRBD2 (6 bases). The CDR3 is made up of 15 amino acids. Germline CDR1 SQVTM, CDR2 ANQGSEA. The V end lost 6 bases, the J end lost 1 base, and 15 bases lay between the germline ends. This chain's CDR3 is CSVESRDLNTGELFF. The CDR3 DNA sequence: TGCAGCGTAGAGAGCCGGGACTTGAACACCGGGGAGCTGTTTTTT.

The CDR3 spells CASGLNRGRGDTQYF. The CDR3 nucleotides read TGTGCTAGTGGTTTGAACAGGGGAAGGGGAGATACGCAGTATTTT. J is TRBJ2-3 and V is TRBV12-5; 7 bases line up with TRBD1. The V gene's germline CDR1 is LGHNT and CDR2 FRNRAP. The CDR3 loop spans 15 amino acids. After removal of 2 bases from V and 5 bases from J, the junction contained 7 bases not matched to a gene.

The chain links TRBV19 to TRBJ1-2; unclear D gene. The CDR3 totals 14 residues. CDR1 and CDR2 (germline): LNHDA, SQIVND (reference sequence). V lost 5 bases to trimming and J lost 6 bases, with 16 bases between them. The CDR3 region is CASSGRGQLNGYTF. The CDR3 DNA reads TGTGCCAGTAGTGGCCGCGGGCAGCTCAATGGCTACACCTTC.

J is TRBJ2-3 and V is TRBV13; D might be TRBD1 (5 bases). Trimming left V 5 bases short and J 0 bases short, with 18 bases between. The germline V gene encodes CDR1 PRHDT and CDR2 FYEKMQ (reference sequence). The CDR3 loop spans 17 amino acids. CDR3: CASSEPGRASSTDTQYF. CDR3 nucleotides: TGTGCCAGCAGCGAACCTGGCAGGGCGTCTAGCACAGATACGCAGTATTTT.

The gene calls are TRBV6-5 and TRBJ2-3; D perhaps matches TRBD2 (6 bases). The CDR3 sequence is 13 residues long. Germline CDR1 is MNHEY and CDR2 is SVGAGI. The V and J ends lost 5 bases and 8 bases respectively, with 14 bases between them. CDR3: CASSPPGVGTQYF. CDR3 sequence (DNA): TGTGCCAGCAGTCCTCCGGGGGTGGGTACGCAGTATTTT.

The chain links TRBV6-1 to TRBJ2-1; 7 positions match TRBD1. CDR3 length: 14 amino acids. CDR1 and CDR2 (germline): MNHNS, SASEGT. V trimming: 2 bases; J trimming: 4 bases; junction bases outside the gene matches: 2. In DNA form, the CDR3 reads TGTGCCAGCAGTGAAACAGGGGAGTACAATGAGCAGTTCTTC. It is translated as CASSETGEYNEQFF.

This clone came up a few times. V is TRBV7-9 and J is TRBJ2-7, with a possible D match to TRBD1 (6 bases). CDR1 SEHNR and CDR2 FQNEAQ come from the germline V gene (reference sequence). This CDR3 is 12 amino acids long. Trimming took off 6 bases at V and 3 bases at J, with 9 bases between the two ends. CDR3 protein: CASRQQGYEQYF. CDR3 bases: TGTGCCAGCAGGCAACAGGGCTACGAGCAGTACTTC.

The V gene is TRBV11-2, the J gene TRBJ2-5; 7 bases align to TRBD2. This CDR3 is 17 amino acids long. Unmatched junction bases numbered 10, after V lost 2 bases and J lost 1 base. Germline V gene sequence: CDR1 SGHAT, CDR2 FQNNGV. The CDR3 region is CASSLIPAGKVQETQYF. DNA of the CDR3: TGTGCCAGCAGCTTAATCCCAGCGGGAAAGGTCCAAGAGACCCAGTACTTC.

The chain links TRBV5-1 to TRBJ1-5; the match to TRBD1 covers 9 bases. Germline trimming cut 3 bases from V and 6 bases from J; bases unmatched to any gene: 4. Per germline, CDR1 SGHRS and CDR2 YFSETQ. CDR3 length equals 14 residues. The CDR3 DNA follows: TGCGCCAGCAGCTCGACAGGGGGTATTCAGCCCCAGCATTTT. This gives the protein CASSSTGGIQPQHF.

The rearrangement joins TRBV18 to TRBJ2-5, with D perhaps TRBD2 (6 bases). V was shortened by 5 bases and J by 2 bases, with 12 bases between the two germline ends. Germline V gives CDR1 KGHSH, CDR2 LQKENI. The CDR3 runs to 14 residues. Here the CDR3 reads CASSGPGLQETQYF. CDR3 nucleotides: TGTGCCAGCTCAGGACCGGGACTTCAAGAGACCCAGTACTTC.